This T cell receptor (beta chain) was captured by sequencing in a study of blood T cell repertoires in COVID-19. Looking at the study overall: T cells, B-cell-depleted T cells, or PBMCs supplied cDNA or gDNA.

Study processing details: The assay estimated nucleated cells by amplifying reference gene primers. TCRdb's copy holds only in-frame clones and misses some; the assay was immunoSEQ multiplex PCR. The V and J calls and the clone size are those of that table, but D and trimming were determined from the DNA. The sample includes about 93,000 clones, approximately 80% seen only once; the top ten take less than 20%. V lost 3 bases and J lost 8; bases outside the gene matches: 8. CDR3 size: 14 residues. The germline V gene encodes CDR1 KGHDR and CDR2 SFDVKD. The chain employs TRBV24-1 and TRBJ1-2, with 7 bases lining up with TRBD1. Specimen: peripheral blood. This TCR was recovered from a human donor in a cohort sampled during active COVID-19. This CDR3 is CATSDLEGARGYTF. The CDR3 DNA reads TGTGCCACCAGTGATCTGGAGGGGGCGCGGGGCTACACCTTC.